A selection of T cell receptor beta chains follows, all from one sample in a study of CD8+ T cells in alopecia areata. Here immunoSEQ multiplex PCR was the method, and the copy in TCRdb shows in-frame clones only, minus some. The sample has roughly 170,000 clones; about 60% are singletons. The sample was CD8+ T cells sorted from blood, taken at week 24, from a patient treated with tofacitinib. These receptors all stem from a human donor with alopecia areata. Each CDR3 is given with its conserved first and last residue. Fields, in order: J gene, clone size, V gene, D gene, CDR3 protein, CDR3 DNA. D genes are given only for firm matches. Rows give clone size only sometimes, using once, few, many, or a class for an expanded clone.

J gene: TRBJ2-3; clone size: NA; V gene: TRBV30; D gene: NA; CDR3 protein: CAWMDRRTDTQYF; CDR3 DNA: TGTGCCTGGATGGACCGGCGGACAGATACGCAGTATTTT
J gene: TRBJ2-1; clone size: NA; V gene: TRBV7-9; D gene: NA; CDR3 protein: CASSPRRGEEQFF; CDR3 DNA: TGTGCCAGCAGCCCTCGGAGGGGAGAGGAGCAGTTCTTC
J gene: TRBJ1-5; clone size: NA; V gene: TRBV6-5; D gene: TRBD1; CDR3 protein: CASSPGTGVYQPQHF; CDR3 DNA: TGTGCCAGCAGTCCCGGGACAGGGGTTTATCAGCCCCAGCATTTT
J gene: TRBJ1-4; clone size: NA; V gene: TRBV30; D gene: TRBD1; CDR3 protein: CACSDRGNEKLFF; CDR3 DNA: TGTGCCTGTTCGGACAGGGGGAATGAAAAACTGTTTTTT
J gene: TRBJ2-5; clone size: NA; V gene: TRBV5-6; D gene: TRBD1; CDR3 protein: CASSLRTGGRETQYF; CDR3 DNA: TGTGCCAGCAGCTTGAGGACAGGGGGTCGGGAGACCCAGTACTTC
J gene: TRBJ2-6; clone size: NA; V gene: TRBV2; D gene: NA; CDR3 protein: CASSERTYGANVLTF; CDR3 DNA: TGTGCCAGCAGTGAGAGGACCTATGGGGCCAACGTCCTGACTTTC
J gene: TRBJ1-2; clone size: NA; V gene: TRBV9; D gene: TRBD1; CDR3 protein: CASTRGTGTLGYTF; CDR3 DNA: TGTGCCAGCACCAGAGGGACAGGGACACTTGGCTACACCTTC
J gene: TRBJ2-1; clone size: NA; V gene: TRBV15; D gene: NA; CDR3 protein: CATSSLLPGPYNEQFF; CDR3 DNA: TGTGCCACCAGCAGCCTGTTGCCTGGGCCCTACAATGAGCAGTTCTTC
J gene: TRBJ2-1; clone size: NA; V gene: TRBV27; D gene: NA; CDR3 protein: CASSHDTSYNEQFF; CDR3 DNA: TGTGCCAGCAGTCACGATACTAGCTACAATGAGCAGTTCTTC
J gene: TRBJ1-2; clone size: NA; V gene: TRBV27; D gene: TRBD1; CDR3 protein: CASSLSTGSGYTF; CDR3 DNA: TGTGCCAGCAGTTTATCGACAGGGAGTGGCTACACCTTC
J gene: TRBJ2-5; clone size: few; V gene: TRBV7-8; D gene: NA; CDR3 protein: CASSSGQGPETQYF; CDR3 DNA: TGTGCCAGCAGCTCGGGGCAGGGTCCAGAGACCCAGTACTTC
J gene: TRBJ1-2; clone size: NA; V gene: TRBV30; D gene: TRBD1; CDR3 protein: CAWRGTGGYTF; CDR3 DNA: TGTGCCTGGAGGGGGACAGGCGGCTACACCTTC
J gene: TRBJ1-1; clone size: NA; V gene: TRBV4-1; D gene: NA; CDR3 protein: CASSLLLLGTTEAFF; CDR3 DNA: TGCGCCAGCAGCTTACTGCTTTTGGGGACCACTGAAGCTTTCTTT
J gene: TRBJ1-2; clone size: NA; V gene: TRBV27; D gene: TRBD1; CDR3 protein: CASRPDRGPGYTF; CDR3 DNA: TGTGCCAGCAGGCCAGACAGGGGGCCTGGCTACACCTTC
J gene: TRBJ1-2; clone size: NA; V gene: TRBV29-1; D gene: NA; CDR3 protein: CSVDTGRSNYGYTF; CDR3 DNA: TGCAGCGTTGATACAGGGAGATCTAACTATGGCTACACCTTC
J gene: TRBJ2-1; clone size: NA; V gene: TRBV6-5; D gene: TRBD1; CDR3 protein: CASRQGPYNEQFF; CDR3 DNA: TGTGCCAGCAGACAGGGGCCCTACAATGAGCAGTTCTTC
J gene: TRBJ2-1; clone size: few; V gene: TRBV7-9; D gene: TRBD1; CDR3 protein: CASSRTGSYEQFF; CDR3 DNA: TGTGCCAGCAGCAGGACAGGCTCTTATGAGCAGTTCTTC
J gene: TRBJ1-2; clone size: NA; V gene: TRBV29-1; D gene: TRBD1; CDR3 protein: CSVGRGHDYGYTF; CDR3 DNA: TGCAGCGTCGGGAGGGGGCATGACTATGGCTACACCTTC
J gene: TRBJ1-1; clone size: once; V gene: TRBV7-6; D gene: NA; CDR3 protein: CASSSTGHTEAFF; CDR3 DNA: TGTGCCAGCAGCTCCACAGGCCACACTGAAGCTTTCTTT
J gene: TRBJ1-1; clone size: NA; V gene: TRBV6-5; D gene: NA; CDR3 protein: CASSSGLNTEAFF; CDR3 DNA: TGTGCCAGCAGCAGCGGGTTGAACACTGAAGCTTTCTTT
J gene: TRBJ2-5; clone size: NA; V gene: TRBV4-1; D gene: NA; CDR3 protein: CASSQGGQETQYF; CDR3 DNA: TGCGCCAGCAGCCAAGGGGGGCAAGAGACCCAGTACTTC
J gene: TRBJ2-2; clone size: NA; V gene: TRBV27; D gene: NA; CDR3 protein: CASSSRSWTPLRPNTGELFF; CDR3 DNA: TGTGCCAGCAGTTCCAGGTCGTGGACGCCGCTCCGGCCGAACACCGGGGAGCTGTTTTTT